Each of the 5 T cell receptor beta chains below was sequenced from the same sample in a study of beta chain features in type 1 diabetes (dated by TCRdb to the late 2010s). These receptors have no identified antigens. The library was built by means of the immunoSEQ multiplex PCR assay. The entire isolated RNA was reverse transcribed using the High Capacity cDNA Reverse Transcription Kit, and thus expressed TCRB transcripts were sequenced. TCRdb obtained this table from immuneACCESS and retained in-frame rearrangements with V and J assigned. These tables miss some clones; where compared with another copy, unresolved V genes account for less than half of the shortfall, and the remainder is unexplained. Present in this sample are 300,000 or so clones, over 7% of which were seen just once. The ten largest clones add up to 0.95% to 1.1% of the sample. Overall study outcomes, separate from this receptor: Type 1 diabetes patients showed a moderate but significant shortening of TCRB CDR3 length in all four CD4+ subsets.

Specimen: central memory CD4+ T cells from blood. These receptors all stem from a man under 40 with type 1 diabetes.

The rearrangement joins TRBV10-3 to TRBJ1-5; tentative D call: TRBD1 (6 bases). The V gene's germline CDR1 is ENHRY and CDR2 SYGVKD. This CDR3 region has 13 residues. V gave up 6 bases and J gave up 6 bases, with 12 bases separating them. The CDR3 loop reads CAISPQGGQPQHF. The CDR3 nucleotides read TGTGCCATCAGCCCACAGGGTGGTCAGCCCCAGCATTTT.

The table lists this clone with a few counts. This chain joins TRBV6-1 and TRBJ1-5; D is possibly TRBD1 (6 bases). Between the trimmed V and J ends, which lost 2 bases and 4 bases, there was a span of 12 bases. This CDR3 contains 15 residues. Germline-derived CDR1 and CDR2 are MNHNS and SASEGT. DNA of the CDR3: TGTGCCAGCAGTGAATTTGACAGGTTGAATCAGCCCCAGCATTTT. Translated, it gives CASSEFDRLNQPQHF.

This clone has only a few counts. The chain couples TRBV9 to TRBJ2-1, with 7 bases identical to TRBD2. This CDR3 is built from 17 residues. Germline trimming cut 3 bases from V and 6 bases from J; bases unmatched to any gene: 15. CDR1 and CDR2 from the germline V gene are SGDLS and YYNGEE. The chain's CDR3 is CASSGREGTTFRNEQFF. CDR3 bases: TGTGCCAGCAGCGGGAGGGAGGGGACTACCTTCCGCAATGAGCAGTTCTTC.

V and J are TRBV2 and TRBJ2-3; tentatively, D is TRBD2 (6 bases). Trimming cost V 6 bases and J 1 base, with 8 bases left between them. Per the germline V gene, CDR1 is SNHLY and CDR2 is FYNNEI. The CDR3 loop spans 13 amino acids. The CDR3 bases are TGTGCCAGCAGGACGGGGGGCACAGATACGCAGTATTTT. It codes for CASRTGGTDTQYF.

V usage is TRBV5-4 and J usage is TRBJ2-7; TRBD2 matches at 7 bases. The length of the CDR3 is 15 residues. The germline V gene encodes CDR1 SGHNT and CDR2 YYREEE (reference sequence). V lost 1 base and J lost 3; bases outside the gene matches: 7. In DNA form, the CDR3 reads TGTGCCAGCAGCTTGTCCGGACTAGGCCACTACGAGCAGTACTTC. Protein sequence: CASSLSGLGHYEQYF.